This T cell receptor (beta chain) stems from a study of control samples from healthy donors and cancer patients. Libraries were prepared by immunoSEQ multiplex PCR; TCRdb keeps only in-frame clonotypes and omits some of them. Counted here are about 57,000 clones, approximately 90% occurring once; the ten biggest clones make up around 0.9%. Trimming pared 7 bases from V and 2 bases from J, leaving 3 bases between. There are 11 residues in the CDR3. Germline CDR1 reads MNHEY; CDR2 reads SVGAGI. The sequence came from a man younger than 40 with colorectal cancer. Sequencing input: PBMCs. The chain uses TRBV6-5 and TRBJ2-1; no firm D call. CDR3 DNA sequence: TGTGCCAGCACAACCTACAATGAGCAGTTCTTC. Protein product: CASTTYNEQFF.